The 22 T cell receptor beta chains below all came from one sample that was sequenced in a study of CD8 T cells in Susac syndrome. Reverse transcription of roughly 0.45 to 1 ug RNA was carried out with random hexamers. TCRdb itself ran the immunoSEQ multiplex PCR reads through MiXCR, one entry per CDR3 protein. The sample includes about 150,000 distinct CDR3 sequences, around 95% of them seen just once. Source material: CD8+ T cells from PBMCs. These receptors originate from a human donor with multiple sclerosis.

This chain joins TRBV10-3 and TRBJ2-6; D gene ambiguous. Per the germline V gene, CDR1 is ENHRY and CDR2 is SYGVKD. The V and J ends lost 4 bases and 0 bases respectively, with 19 bases between them. The CDR3 contains 19 residues. The CDR3 coding sequence is TGTGCCATCAGTGGTCCCCTCGAGATAGGGTACTCTGGGGCCAACGTCCTGACTTTC. Protein product: CAISGPLEIGYSGANVLTF.

This rearrangement joins TRBV7-9 to TRBJ1-5, with D possibly matching TRBD1 (5 bases). From germline, CDR1 is SEHNR and CDR2 FQNEAQ (reference sequence). Trimming took off 1 base at V and 6 bases at J, with 10 bases between the two ends. The CDR3 runs 14 residues. Written as DNA, the CDR3 is TGTGCCAGCAGCTTAGGCGGGGGGGGTCAGCCCCAGCATTTT. This gives the protein CASSLGGGGQPQHF.

J is TRBJ2-5 and V is TRBV4-1; D may be TRBD2 (5 bases). Looked up from germline, CDR1 is MGHRA and CDR2 is YSYEKL. V was pared by 1 base and J by 5 bases, with 17 bases between. The CDR3 covers 16 residues. The CDR3 loop is CASSQGLGIPGETQYF. CDR3 nucleotide sequence: TGCGCCAGCAGCCAAGGCCTCGGGATCCCCGGGGAGACCCAGTACTTC.

The chain has TRBV20-1 and TRBJ2-6, with D perhaps TRBD1 (6 bases). Per the germline V gene, CDR1 is DFQATT and CDR2 is SNEGSKA (reference sequence). The CDR3 extends over 15 amino acids. Trimming removed 6 bases from V and 0 bases from J, with 12 bases in between. CDR3 amino acids: CSAWDTDSGANVLTF. The CDR3 region has the DNA TGCAGTGCCTGGGACACCGACTCTGGGGCCAACGTCCTGACTTTC.

This chain uses TRBV15 with TRBJ2-1; 10 nucleotides line up with TRBD2. The length of the CDR3 is 19 residues. Germline V CDR1 and CDR2: LNHNV, YYDKDF (reference sequence). With 1 base clipped from V and 0 bases from J, the junction kept 9 bases outside the gene matches. CDR3 residues: CATSRALAGAPSSYNEQFF. For the CDR3, the DNA is TGTGCCACCAGCAGAGCCCTAGCGGGGGCACCCAGCTCCTACAATGAGCAGTTCTTC.

V is TRBV2 and J is TRBJ2-7; 10 bases line up with TRBD1. The germline CDR1 and CDR2 sequences are SNHLY and FYNNEI. This CDR3 spans 15 amino acids. J lost 2 bases, V lost 6 bases, and 7 bases had no gene match. Written as DNA, the CDR3 is TGTGCCAGCAGCCCAGGACAGGGGGATCCCTACGAGCAGTACTTC. Protein: CASSPGQGDPYEQYF.

Here the CDR3 reads CAWSVGVAGGYEQYV. DNA for the CDR3: TGTGCCTGGAGTGTAGGTGTAGCGGGGGGGTACGAGCAGTACGTC. This sequence joins TRBV30 and TRBJ2-7; 11 bases align to TRBD2. This CDR3 is built from 15 residues. Germline lookup yields CDR1 GTSNPN and CDR2 SVGIG (reference sequence). Trimming at V came to 0 bases and at J to 4 bases, leaving 5 bases not matched to a gene.

The chain combines TRBV13 with TRBJ2-7, with D perhaps matching TRBD2 (7 bases). The CDR3 has 15 amino acids. Trimming cost V 3 bases and J 3 bases, with 15 bases left between them. Germline CDR1 is PRHDT and CDR2 is FYEKMQ (reference sequence). CDR3 in DNA: TGTGCCAGCAGCTTGGGGGGGCAGGGGATCTACGAGCAGTACGTC. It encodes CASSLGGQGIYEQYV.

The J gene is TRBJ1-1, the V gene TRBV4-1; possible D gene TRBD1, 5 bases. V lost 0 bases, J lost 1 base, and 9 bases lay in between. From germline, CDR1 is MGHRA and CDR2 YSYEKL. The CDR3 length is 15 residues. The DNA for the CDR3 is TGCGCCAGCAGCCAAGAGGGACGGGCGAACACTGAAGCTTTCTTT. This encodes CASSQEGRANTEAFF.

The rearrangement links TRBV7-6 to TRBJ2-4; tentative D call: TRBD1 (5 bases). Germline V CDR1 and CDR2: SGHVS, FNYEAQ. This CDR3 has 16 amino acids. V lost 5 bases to trimming and J lost 1 base, with 15 bases between them. The CDR3 coding sequence is TGTGCCAGCAGCCTTAATCCCCCAGGGGCCAAAAACATTCAGTACTTC. Translation: CASSLNPPGAKNIQYF.

The chain joins TRBV18 to TRBJ2-1; 7 bases agree with TRBD1. The CDR3 is 14 amino acids. Per germline, CDR1 KGHSH and CDR2 LQKENI. V dropped 3 bases and J dropped 7; count of bases not matched to a gene: 6. DNA for the CDR3: TGTGCCAGCTCACCCTACCCGACAGGGAATGAGCAGTTCTTC. The encoded protein is CASSPYPTGNEQFF.

The count of this clonotype is one. The rearrangement links TRBV30 to TRBJ2-7; 7 bases are a match to TRBD1. Germline V gene lookup returns CDR1 GTSNPN and CDR2 SVGIG (reference sequence). J gave up 0 bases and V 2 bases, and 10 bases lay outside the gene matches. The CDR3 sequence is 16 residues long. CDR3 nucleotides: TGTGCCTGGAGTTATGGTTGGGACAGAAGCTCCTACGAGCAGTACGTC. This sequence encodes CAWSYGWDRSSYEQYV.

The chain uses TRBV12-5 and TRBJ2-7; TRBD1 agrees at 9 bases. Germline CDR1 LGHNT, CDR2 FRNRAP. The trim removed 6 bases at V and 6 bases at J, leaving 9 bases unmatched. The CDR3 covers 14 residues. The CDR3 loop reads CASGPGQGIGEQYF. CDR3 sequence (DNA): TGTGCTAGTGGCCCCGGACAGGGGATAGGCGAGCAGTACTTC.

V is TRBV4-2 and J is TRBJ1-1; no reliable D call. Germline V gives CDR1 LGHNA, CDR2 YNFKEQ. The CDR3 runs 14 residues. The germline V and J ends were trimmed by 0 bases and 5 bases, with 10 bases remaining between them. The CDR3 loop reads CASSQDGVGTEAFF. As DNA, the CDR3 is TGTGCCAGCAGCCAAGATGGGGTGGGTACTGAAGCTTTCTTT.

J is TRBJ2-7 and V is TRBV2, with D possibly TRBD2 on 5 matching bases. The ends were cut back, 4 bases at V and 5 bases at J, with 15 bases in the middle. Germline CDR1 reads SNHLY; CDR2 reads FYNNEI. The CDR3 contains 14 residues. The CDR3 sequence is CASSGGRPPHEQYV. Here the CDR3 DNA reads TGTGCCAGCAGTGGAGGGCGGCCTCCCCACGAGCAGTACGTC.

The chain joins TRBV12-3 or TRBV12-4 to TRBJ1-1; D gene ambiguous. V lost 7 bases and J lost 3, with 12 bases in between. The CDR3 is 13 amino acids. The CDR3 coding sequence is TGTGCCAGCACTTTTTCCAAGCACACTGAAGCTTTCTTT. Encoded protein: CASTFSKHTEAFF.

The rearrangement links TRBV6-5 to TRBJ2-3, with D possibly being TRBD1 or TRBD2 (6 bases each). The CDR3 covers 15 residues. The V end lost 7 bases, the J end lost 4 bases, and 18 bases lay between the germline ends. Germline loops: CDR1 MNHEY, CDR2 SVGAGI. The DNA for the CDR3 is TGTGCCAGCACCTACAGGGCGGGGAGCGCAGATACGCAGTATTTT. Translation gives CASTYRAGSADTQYF.

The chain joins TRBV6-5 to TRBJ1-2; the D is unclear. CDR1 and CDR2 from the germline V gene are MNHEY and SVGAGI. CDR3 size: 14 residues. Trimming shortened V by 6 bases and J by 3 bases, and 14 bases separated the two germline ends. CDR3 nucleotides: TGTGCCAGCAGCCCGAGACACTTCTACTATGGCTACACCTTC. This codes for CASSPRHFYYGYTF.

The rearrangement joins TRBV7-9 to TRBJ1-1; a weak D match, TRBD1 (5 bases). The CDR3 contains 15 residues. Trimming pared 2 bases from V and 0 bases from J, leaving 10 bases between. The germline V gene has CDR1 SEHNR and CDR2 FQNEAQ (reference sequence). This chain's CDR3 is CASSLPQGLNTEAFF. The CDR3 coding sequence is TGTGCCAGCAGCTTACCGCAGGGCCTGAACACTGAAGCTTTCTTT.

The chain recombines TRBV30 with TRBJ2-4, with 9 positions matching TRBD2. This CDR3 region has 15 residues. V was clipped by 4 bases and J by 1 base; unmatched bases: 5. The germline V gene has CDR1 GTSNPN and CDR2 SVGIG (reference sequence). The chain's CDR3 is CAWTSGALAKNIQYF. The DNA of the CDR3 is TGTGCCTGGACTAGCGGGGCTCTGGCCAAAAACATTCAGTACTTC.

The chain carries TRBV3-1 and TRBJ1-2; 7 bases align to TRBD1. J lost 7 bases, V lost 2 bases, and 7 bases had no gene match. This CDR3 is 14 amino acids long. The germline gives CDR1 LGHDT, CDR2 YNNKEL (reference sequence). CDR3 residues: CASSQTPQGVGYTF. As DNA, the CDR3 is TGTGCCAGCAGCCAAACCCCTCAGGGGGTTGGCTACACCTTC.

V gene TRBV30 combines with J gene TRBJ1-1; D uncertain. V was cut by 5 bases and J by 3 bases, with 16 bases left in between. The CDR3 contains 14 residues. In germline, CDR1 is GTSNPN, CDR2 SVGIG (reference sequence). The CDR3 loop is CAWFLRLKDTEAFF. CDR3 in DNA: TGTGCCTGGTTCCTACGATTGAAGGACACTGAAGCTTTCTTT.